These T cell receptor beta chains were read from a single sample in a study of T cell responses to AZD1222 COVID-19 vaccine. Repertoires were generated with immunoSEQ multiplex PCR, while TCRdb's copy carries only in-frame clones and drops some. This table holds 95,000 to 150,000 clones, approximately 86% found once. The source material was peripheral blood, sampled on day 0 of AZD1222 vaccination. Receptor source: an adult in good health. CDR3s include the opening cysteine and the closing phenylalanine or tryptophan. The order of the fields is D gene, V gene, clone size, J gene, CDR3 protein, CDR3 DNA. A D gene is named only where the DNA matches it firmly. Clone size is shown for a subset of rows, as once, few, many or a class of expanded clone.

d_call: TRBD1
v_call: TRBV29-1
clone_size: -
j_call: TRBJ1-4
cdr3_aa: CSVNPGQGNEKLFF
cdr3_nt: TGCAGCGTGAATCCGGGACAGGGTAATGAAAAACTGTTTTTT

d_call: TRBD1
v_call: TRBV28
clone_size: -
j_call: TRBJ1-1
cdr3_aa: CATDRGYTEAFF
cdr3_nt: TGTGCCACCGACAGGGGTTACACTGAAGCTTTCTTT

d_call: TRBD1
v_call: TRBV11-2
clone_size: -
j_call: TRBJ1-1
cdr3_aa: CASSLTGGLNTEAFF
cdr3_nt: TGTGCCAGCAGCTTGACAGGGGGGCTGAACACTGAAGCTTTCTTT

d_call: -
v_call: TRBV5-1
clone_size: once
j_call: TRBJ1-1
cdr3_aa: CASSLGRLNTEAFF
cdr3_nt: TGCGCCAGCAGCCTCGGACGCCTGAACACTGAAGCTTTCTTT

d_call: -
v_call: TRBV24-1
clone_size: -
j_call: TRBJ2-6
cdr3_aa: CATSDPSGPRGLSGANVLTF
cdr3_nt: TGTGCCACCAGTGATCCGTCCGGGCCGAGAGGCCTCTCTGGGGCCAACGTCCTGACTTTC

d_call: TRBD1
v_call: TRBV28
clone_size: -
j_call: TRBJ1-4
cdr3_aa: CASRMTGGSEKLFF
cdr3_nt: TGTGCCAGCAGAATGACAGGGGGGTCAGAAAAACTGTTTTTT

d_call: -
v_call: TRBV7-2
clone_size: once
j_call: TRBJ1-3
cdr3_aa: CASSPPGTRGGGNTIYF
cdr3_nt: TGTGCCAGCAGCCCCCCGGGGACAAGGGGCGGTGGAAACACCATATATTTT

d_call: TRBD2
v_call: TRBV5-4
clone_size: -
j_call: TRBJ2-1
cdr3_aa: CASSLATSGGNEQFF
cdr3_nt: TGTGCCAGCAGCTTGGCTACTAGCGGGGGCAATGAGCAGTTCTTC

d_call: -
v_call: TRBV5-1
clone_size: -
j_call: TRBJ1-1
cdr3_aa: CASSPQGEGDTEAFF
cdr3_nt: TGCGCCAGCAGCCCACAGGGAGAGGGGGACACTGAAGCTTTCTTT

d_call: TRBD1
v_call: TRBV28
clone_size: once
j_call: TRBJ2-7
cdr3_aa: CASSLGTGGFHEQYF
cdr3_nt: TGTGCCAGCAGCCTCGGGACAGGGGGGTTTCACGAGCAGTACTTC

d_call: -
v_call: TRBV6-5
clone_size: -
j_call: TRBJ1-3
cdr3_aa: CASSISLSGNTIYF
cdr3_nt: TGTGCCAGCAGCATCAGCCTCTCTGGAAACACCATATATTTT

d_call: TRBD2
v_call: TRBV12-5
clone_size: -
j_call: TRBJ2-5
cdr3_aa: CASAPGIAGVGETQYF
cdr3_nt: TGTGCTAGTGCCCCCGGGATAGCGGGAGTTGGGGAGACCCAGTACTTC

d_call: TRBD2
v_call: TRBV30
clone_size: -
j_call: TRBJ2-7
cdr3_aa: CAWSTSGSFYEQYF
cdr3_nt: TGTGCCTGGAGTACTAGCGGGAGCTTCTACGAGCAGTACTTC

d_call: -
v_call: TRBV29-1
clone_size: -
j_call: TRBJ2-5
cdr3_aa: CSVLWQGRQETQYF
cdr3_nt: TGCAGCGTTCTTTGGCAGGGTCGCCAAGAGACCCAGTACTTC

d_call: -
v_call: TRBV19
clone_size: -
j_call: TRBJ2-6
cdr3_aa: CASSSGANVLTF
cdr3_nt: TGTGCCAGTAGTTCTGGGGCCAACGTCCTGACTTTC

d_call: -
v_call: TRBV29-1
clone_size: once
j_call: TRBJ1-4
cdr3_aa: CSVEQGTTNEKLFF
cdr3_nt: TGCAGCGTTGAACAGGGTACCACTAATGAAAAACTGTTTTTT

d_call: TRBD2
v_call: TRBV5-4
clone_size: -
j_call: TRBJ2-2
cdr3_aa: CASTRRLAGRANTGELFF
cdr3_nt: TGTGCCAGCACCAGGCGACTAGCGGGACGAGCGAACACCGGGGAGCTGTTTTTT

d_call: -
v_call: TRBV5-4
clone_size: -
j_call: TRBJ2-5
cdr3_aa: CASSLGLGASETQYF
cdr3_nt: TGTGCCAGCAGCTTGGGGTTAGGGGCCAGCGAGACCCAGTACTTC

d_call: TRBD2
v_call: TRBV3-1/TRBV3-2
clone_size: -
j_call: TRBJ2-1
cdr3_aa: CASSQVPGGGEQFF
cdr3_nt: TGTGCCAGCAGCCAAGTGCCGGGAGGAGGGGAGCAGTTCTTC

d_call: -
v_call: TRBV19
clone_size: few
j_call: TRBJ2-5
cdr3_aa: CASSGGLAEETQYF
cdr3_nt: TGTGCCAGTAGTGGGGGGCTAGCGGAAGAGACCCAGTACTTC

d_call: -
v_call: TRBV6-6
clone_size: -
j_call: TRBJ1-4
cdr3_aa: CASSYSRGGLEEKLFF
cdr3_nt: TGTGCCAGCAGTTACTCCCGGGGGGGGCTGGAGGAAAAACTGTTTTTT

d_call: TRBD2
v_call: TRBV18
clone_size: -
j_call: TRBJ2-3
cdr3_aa: CASSPRLAGREDTQYF
cdr3_nt: TGTGCCAGCTCACCACGACTAGCGGGAAGGGAAGATACGCAGTATTTT

d_call: TRBD2
v_call: TRBV3-1/TRBV3-2
clone_size: -
j_call: TRBJ2-5
cdr3_aa: CASRLAGGVETQYF
cdr3_nt: TGTGCCAGCCGACTAGCGGGGGGAGTAGAGACCCAGTACTTC